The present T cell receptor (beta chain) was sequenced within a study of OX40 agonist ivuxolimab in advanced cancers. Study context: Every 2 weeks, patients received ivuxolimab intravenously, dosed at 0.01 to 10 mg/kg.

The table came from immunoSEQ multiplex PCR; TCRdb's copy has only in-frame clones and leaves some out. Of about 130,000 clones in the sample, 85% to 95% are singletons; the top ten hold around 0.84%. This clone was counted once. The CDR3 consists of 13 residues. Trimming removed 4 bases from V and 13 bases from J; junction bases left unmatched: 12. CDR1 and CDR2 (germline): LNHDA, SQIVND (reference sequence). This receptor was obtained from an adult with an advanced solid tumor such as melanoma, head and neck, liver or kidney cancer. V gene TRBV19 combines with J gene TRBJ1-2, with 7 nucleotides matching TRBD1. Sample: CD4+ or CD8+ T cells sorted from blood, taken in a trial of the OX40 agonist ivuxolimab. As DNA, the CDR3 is TGTGCCAGTAGTACGACCCCGACAGGGCGGATCACCTTC. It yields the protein CASSTTPTGRITF. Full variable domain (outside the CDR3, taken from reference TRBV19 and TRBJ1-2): DGGITQSPKYLFRKEGQNVTLSCEQNLNHDAMYWYRQDPGQGLRLIYYSQIVNDFQKGDIAEGYSVSREKKESFPLTVTSAQKNPTAFYLCASSTTPTGRITFGSGTRLTVV.